The T cell receptor beta chain described here comes from a study of blood T cell repertoires in COVID-19. At the level of the study: The origin of the acute and convalescent COVID-19 samples was the United States, Italy and Spain.

This CDR3 has 12 amino acids. Per the germline V gene, CDR1 is SGHTA and CDR2 is FQGNSA. The V gene lost 6 bases and the J gene lost 6 bases, with 11 bases spanning the gap. In the original workflow: Researchers report that nucleated cell counts were estimated from reference gene primer amplification. Profiled with immunoSEQ multiplex PCR; TCRdb holds only in-frame clones, not every one. D and trimming come from the DNA, and the V and J calls and clone size come from that table. In the table there are approximately 76,000 clones, roughly nine tenths of which are singletons. The sequenced material came from peripheral blood. V usage is TRBV7-2 and J usage is TRBJ1-2; a weak D match, TRBD1 (5 bases). The receptor was derived from a woman in her sixties with acute or convalescent COVID-19. CDR3 sequence reads: CASRVGQDGYTF. For the CDR3, the DNA is TGTGCCAGCAGGGTAGGACAAGATGGCTACACCTTC.